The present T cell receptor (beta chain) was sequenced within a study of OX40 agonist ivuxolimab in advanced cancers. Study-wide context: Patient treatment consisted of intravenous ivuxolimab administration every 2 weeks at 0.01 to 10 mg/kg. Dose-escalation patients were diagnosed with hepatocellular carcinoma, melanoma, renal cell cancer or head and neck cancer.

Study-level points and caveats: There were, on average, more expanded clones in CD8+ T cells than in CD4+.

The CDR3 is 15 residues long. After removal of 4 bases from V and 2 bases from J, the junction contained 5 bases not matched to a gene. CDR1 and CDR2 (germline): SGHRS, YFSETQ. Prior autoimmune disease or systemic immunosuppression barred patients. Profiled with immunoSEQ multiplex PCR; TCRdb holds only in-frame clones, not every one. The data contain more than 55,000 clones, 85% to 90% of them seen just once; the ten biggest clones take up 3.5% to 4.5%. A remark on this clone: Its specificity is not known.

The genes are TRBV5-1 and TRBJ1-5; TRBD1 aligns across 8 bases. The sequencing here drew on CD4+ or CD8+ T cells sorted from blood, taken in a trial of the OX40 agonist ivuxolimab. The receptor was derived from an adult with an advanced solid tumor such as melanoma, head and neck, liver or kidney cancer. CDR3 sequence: CASSTGQGGNQPQHF. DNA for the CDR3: TGCGCCAGCAGCACCGGACAGGGTGGCAATCAGCCCCAGCATTTT.